This entry describes one T cell receptor (beta chain). What antigen it recognizes has not been identified. These data originate in a study of monozygotic twins with inflammatory bowel disease (dated by TCRdb to between 2018 and 2020). In the study overall: The full study comprised 30 or so monozygotic twin pairs: nine German pairs (four IBD-concordant, five IBD-discordant) and 19 IBD-discordant Danish pairs. Disease-associated traits were sought mainly through comparisons between IBD patients and their genetically identical healthy co-twins within discordant pairs. Each individual had, on average, about 151 000 unique TCRalpha sequences and 181 000 unique TCRbeta sequences available for analysis.

General findings and caveats noted by the study authors: Repertoire similarity did not differ between concordant and discordant twins, which could be due to limited statistical power. No single strong signal or clonotype linked to IBD turned up in the results, so the idea that one exists was not supported. Compared with healthy twins, IBD patients shared fewer clonotypes with other individuals, and the difference was most pronounced in patients with signs of disease activity. A decrease in TCRbeta repertoire diversity, as measured by inverse Simpson index, was observed in IBD patients compared with their healthy co-twins. The analysis was unable to tell different T cell subtypes apart. Background noise and inter-individual variability may have been introduced into the repertoires by the differing immunosuppressive treatments among patients.

Reading from cysteine to phenylalanine, the CDR3 counts 17 amino acids. DNA was not recorded. Via the germline V gene, CDR1 is MDHEN and CDR2 SYDVKM. From each donor, a roughly 2.6 ml peripheral blood sample was collected into PAXgene tubes and stored at -80 degrees C. Without any T cell sorting, total RNA was extracted from whole blood using the PAXgene blood miRNA kit on an automated QIAcube. Peripheral blood from monozygotic twin pairs who were concordant or discordant for inflammatory bowel disease underwent deep TCRalpha and TCRbeta repertoire profiling using unique molecular barcoding. Smoking habits were recorded for all twin pairs, and each individual was classified as a current, former or never smoker. Libraries came from 5' RACE. Preparation of each TCR library used approximately 3,200 ng of total RNA. For each sample, cDNA synthesis with SMARTScribe reverse transcriptase was split into eight separate reactions. During cDNA synthesis, template switching introduced unique molecular identifiers that contained a 6-nucleotide sample barcode. TCRalpha and TCRbeta cDNA was amplified in two nested PCRs of around 15 and 10 cycles, and bead purification was carried out after each PCR. Before amplification, the cDNA was both treated with uracil DNA-glycosylase and purified with the QIAquick PCR purification kit. In the second PCR, Illumina TruSeq-compatible adapters and sample-specific barcodes were added. Library quality and concentration were assessed using TapeStation and Qubit, and about 5 ng of each library was pooled. The pooled libraries were sequenced with 2 x 100 bp reads and custom sequencing primers on an Illumina HiSeq2500 single-index Rapid Run. The study's processing was this. PCR and sequencing errors were corrected by UMI-based consensus assembly using MiGEC version 1.2.6. MiXCR version 2.1.1 handled V(D)J alignment, clonotype assembly and CDR3 extraction. Gene usage, clonotype sharing and MAIT/NKT TCR abundance were normalised by analysing the top 1000, 10 000 and 20 000 clonotypes per sample. Diversity was computed as the inverse Simpson index with the vegan R package after downsampling to 27 000 UMIs. Paired Mann-Whitney U tests were applied to discordant twin pairs, and Benjamini-Hochberg correction was used for multiple testing. TCRdb reprocessed the reads and assigns one entry to each CDR3 protein sequence, leaving out DNA. These V and J calls derive from TCRdb rather than the authors' analysis. The table for this sample lists roughly 100,000 distinct CDR3 sequences. The ten largest make up around 1.9% of the sample.

This receptor was obtained from a human donor with ulcerative colitis or Crohn's disease, or a healthy co-twin of an affected twin (not recorded which). The sample was blood. In this chain, TRBV28 is recombined with TRBJ2-1; TCRdb's D call, TRBD1, is unchecked because there is no DNA. The CDR3 has the sequence CASSYPWGSSSYNEQFF.